This T cell receptor beta chain emerged from a study of shared clonotypes between healthy human individuals. General observations from the study: Sequencing depth was a factor that was expected to affect clonotype sharing among donors.

Per the germline V gene, CDR1 is MDHEN and CDR2 is SYDVKM. V shed 7 bases and J shed 3 bases, with 10 bases lying between them. The length of the CDR3 is 12 residues. Terminally differentiated effector memory CD45RA+ cells were excluded from the naive CD8 cells, which were CD45RO-negative and positively selected for CCR7. Donation came from healthy HIV-negative adults that had no recent acute infections or vaccinations. Sequencing was performed with immunoSEQ multiplex PCR; in TCRdb, only in-frame clones are kept and a portion is missing. The sample includes over 2 million clones, roughly 95% of them seen just once. Concerning this clone: Antigen: not known.

This sequence was found in a man younger than 30 in good health. The gene calls are TRBV28 and TRBJ2-7; tentatively, D is TRBD1 (5 bases). The sequencing input was naive CD8+ T cells sorted from blood. In nucleotides, the CDR3 is TGTGCCAGCACAACAGACAGCTACGAGCAGTACTTC. This codes for CASTTDSYEQYF.